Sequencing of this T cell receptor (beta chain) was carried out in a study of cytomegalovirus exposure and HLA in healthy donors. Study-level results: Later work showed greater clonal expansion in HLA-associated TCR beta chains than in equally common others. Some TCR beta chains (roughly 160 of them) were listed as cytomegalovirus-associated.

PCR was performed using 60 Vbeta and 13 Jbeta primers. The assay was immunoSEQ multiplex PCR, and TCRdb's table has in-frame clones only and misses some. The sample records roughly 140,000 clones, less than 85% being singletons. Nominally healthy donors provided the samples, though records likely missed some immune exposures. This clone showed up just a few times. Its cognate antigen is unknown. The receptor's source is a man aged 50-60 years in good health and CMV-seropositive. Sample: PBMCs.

The CDR3 is CASSSILAGRADTQYF. CDR3 nucleotides: TGTGCCAGCAGTTCCATACTAGCGGGACGCGCAGATACGCAGTATTTT. The V and J genes are TRBV28 and TRBJ2-3; 10 positions match TRBD2. The CDR3 consists of 16 residues. V was pared by 4 bases and J by 4 bases, with 8 bases of the junction left unmatched. Germline assignment: CDR1 MDHEN and CDR2 SYDVKM.